This TCR beta chain emerged from a study of Ad26.COV2.S vaccination and SARS-CoV-2 variants (dated by TCRdb to the early 2020s). About the investigation overall: Donors in the vaccine arm were drawn from COV1001, a multicentre, randomized, double-blind, placebo-controlled phase I-IIa trial testing Ad26.COV2.S in healthy adults. A total of around 32 samples were included in the TCR-sequenced set, comprising some 20 Ad26.COV2.S vaccine recipients, 5 placebo recipients and 8 SARS-CoV-2 convalescent individuals. Ad26.COV2.S was administered intramuscularly at a dose of 5x10^10 or 1x10^11 viral particles, either as one shot or as two shots given 56 days apart. Trial participants were randomized into five groups of five, in which low-dose or high-dose Ad26.COV2.S was given once or twice, or placebo was given on both occasions. Blinding of investigators to trial group allocation was maintained during experiments and outcome assessment. TCRbeta repertoire sequencing was used to assess the specificity and breadth of SARS-CoV-2-reactive T cell receptors after Ad26.COV2.S vaccination. Overall results and qualifications from the work: Vaccine and placebo recipients had comparable non-spike TCR breadth, which fits with the vaccine containing only spike. The study was not powered to compare responses between vaccine doses or regimens. The authors noted that total T cell responses may have been underestimated by the TCR breadth and depth analyses. Ad26.COV2.S recipients had higher spike-specific TCR breadth than placebo recipients (P = 0.0014). After vaccination, spike-specific CD8+ and CD4+ T cell responses were reported to show substantial breadth.

The treatment or condition label here, explained by the study, means: some 19 received Ad26.COV2.S at low or high dose, single or two shots; several received placebo; per-sample allocation not given. Repertoires of vaccine and placebo recipients were sequenced from samples taken on day 63 after the first injection. Between 29 July and 7 August 2020, Cohort 1b enrolled around 25 adults aged 18-55 years at one site in Boston, USA. Ad26.COV2.S was a replication-incompetent adenovirus type 26 vector expressing a prefusion-stabilized SARS-CoV-2 spike protein from the original Wuhan strain. TCRbeta CDR3 regions were sequenced with the immunoSEQ Assay. After extraction, genomic DNA underwent amplification by bias-controlled multiplex PCR, followed by high-throughput sequencing. Turning to the authors' computational methods: To quantify the absolute abundance of every unique TCRbeta CDR3 region, sequences were collapsed and filtered. T cell fraction was estimated by normalization of TCRbeta template counts to usable DNA, with usable DNA being measured through amplification of reference genes present in all nucleated cells. Repertoire TCRs were annotated as SARS-CoV-2-specific when V gene, CDR3 amino acid sequence and J gene were exactly matched to a known reactive TCR set. The reference SARS-CoV-2 TCR set was obtained from MIRA and was filtered for enrichment in COVID-19-positive ImmuneCODE repertoires, whereby public or cross-reactive TCRs were removed. Using the MIRA antigens, annotated TCRs were further analysed by specific ORF or by position within an ORF. Breadth was defined as annotated unique rearrangements over total unique productive rearrangements; depth was the summed frequency of those rearrangements. Two-sided Wilcoxon rank-sum tests were applied when comparing TCR breadth between groups. Sourced from immuneACCESS, this table was stored by TCRdb with only in-frame sequences that have V and J called. A share of the clones is absent; for the studies checked, an unresolved V gene accounts for under half, and the remainder has no known explanation. D and trimming come from the DNA, and the V and J calls and clone size come from that table. Counted in this sample were roughly 240,000 clones; over 75% of them appeared once. The ten largest clones add up to 9.5% to 12% of the sample.

Comments on this clone: Its antigen remains undetermined. The record has no base qualities; no much larger clone is one base away.

The CDR1 and CDR2 encoded by the germline V gene are LGHNA and YSLEER. Reading from cysteine to phenylalanine, the CDR3 counts 19 amino acids. Just the 57-base CDR3 DNA is kept, in frame starting at base 1. Trimming leaves V shorter by 0 bases and J shorter by 8 bases, with the junction holding 14 bases beyond the gene matches. The source of this sequence is a person between 18 and 59 years old who received the Ad26.COV2.S COVID-19 vaccine or a placebo. Sequencing was performed on peripheral blood, taken in a trial of Ad26.COV2.S vaccine versus placebo. This receptor chain uses TRBV4-3 and TRBJ2-1, and 12 bases in between align with TRBD2. CDR3 loop: CASSQDLAGGTERWDEQFF. The DNA sequence follows: TGCGCCAGCAGCCAAGATCTAGCGGGGGGGACCGAACGTTGGGATGAGCAGTTCTTC.